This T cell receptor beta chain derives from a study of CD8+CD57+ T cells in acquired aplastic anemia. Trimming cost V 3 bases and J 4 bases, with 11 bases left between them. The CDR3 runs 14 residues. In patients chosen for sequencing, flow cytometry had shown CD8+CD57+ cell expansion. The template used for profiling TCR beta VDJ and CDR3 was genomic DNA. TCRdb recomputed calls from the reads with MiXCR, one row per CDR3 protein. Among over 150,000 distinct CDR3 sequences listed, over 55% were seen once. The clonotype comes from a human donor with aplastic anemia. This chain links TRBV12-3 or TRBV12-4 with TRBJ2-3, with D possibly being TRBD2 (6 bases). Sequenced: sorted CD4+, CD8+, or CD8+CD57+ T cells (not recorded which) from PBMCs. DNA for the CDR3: TGTGCCAGCAGTTTCGGGGGAGGTGCAGATACGCAGTATTTT. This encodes CASSFGGGADTQYF.